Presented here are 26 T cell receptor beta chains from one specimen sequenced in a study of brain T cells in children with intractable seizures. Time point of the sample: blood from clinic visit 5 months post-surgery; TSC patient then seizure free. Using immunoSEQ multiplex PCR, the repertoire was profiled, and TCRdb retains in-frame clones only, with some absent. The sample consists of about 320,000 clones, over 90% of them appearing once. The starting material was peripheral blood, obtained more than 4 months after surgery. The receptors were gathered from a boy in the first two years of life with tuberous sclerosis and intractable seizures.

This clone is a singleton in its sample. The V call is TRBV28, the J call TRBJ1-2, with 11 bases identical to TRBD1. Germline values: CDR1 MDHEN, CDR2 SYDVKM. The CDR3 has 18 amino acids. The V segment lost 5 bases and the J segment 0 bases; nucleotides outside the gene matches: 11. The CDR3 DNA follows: TGTGCCAGCAGTGCCACAAGGGACAGGGGGACAGCTAACTATGGCTACACCTTC. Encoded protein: CASSATRDRGTANYGYTF.

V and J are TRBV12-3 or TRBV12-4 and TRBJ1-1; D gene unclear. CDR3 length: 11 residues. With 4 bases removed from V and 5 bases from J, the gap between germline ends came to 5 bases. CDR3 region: CASSYGTEAFF. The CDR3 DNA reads TGTGCCAGCAGTTACGGGACTGAAGCTTTCTTT.

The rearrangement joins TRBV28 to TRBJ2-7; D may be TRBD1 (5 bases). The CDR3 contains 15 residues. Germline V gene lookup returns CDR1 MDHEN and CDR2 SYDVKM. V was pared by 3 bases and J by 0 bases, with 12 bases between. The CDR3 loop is CASSFWGTSSYEQYF. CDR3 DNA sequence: TGTGCCAGCAGTTTTTGGGGCACGAGCTCCTACGAGCAGTACTTC.

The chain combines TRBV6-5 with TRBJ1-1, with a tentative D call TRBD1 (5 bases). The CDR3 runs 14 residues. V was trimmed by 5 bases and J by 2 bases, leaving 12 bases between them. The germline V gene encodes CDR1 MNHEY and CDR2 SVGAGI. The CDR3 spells CASSPRRANTEAFF. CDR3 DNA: TGTGCCAGCAGTCCCCGCAGGGCCAACACTGAAGCTTTCTTT.

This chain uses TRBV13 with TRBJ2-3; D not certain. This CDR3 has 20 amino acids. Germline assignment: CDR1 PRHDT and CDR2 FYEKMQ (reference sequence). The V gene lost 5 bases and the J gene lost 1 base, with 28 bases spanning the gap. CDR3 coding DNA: TGTGCCAGCAGCCCCGCGGTCCGGGCCCCGTGGTACGAGGGCACAGATACGCAGTATTTT. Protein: CASSPAVRAPWYEGTDTQYF.

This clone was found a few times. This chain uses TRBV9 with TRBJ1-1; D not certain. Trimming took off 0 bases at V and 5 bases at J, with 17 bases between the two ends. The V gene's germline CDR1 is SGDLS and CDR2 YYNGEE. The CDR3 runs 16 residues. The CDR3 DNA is TGTGCCAGCAGCGTAGGCCATTCGGGCGGGAGAACTGAAGCTTTCTTT. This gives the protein CASSVGHSGGRTEAFF.

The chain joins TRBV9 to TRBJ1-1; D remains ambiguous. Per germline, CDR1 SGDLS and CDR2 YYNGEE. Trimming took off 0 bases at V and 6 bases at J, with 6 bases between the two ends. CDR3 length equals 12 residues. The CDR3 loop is CASSVEGPEAFF. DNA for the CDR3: TGTGCCAGCAGCGTAGAAGGCCCTGAAGCTTTCTTT.

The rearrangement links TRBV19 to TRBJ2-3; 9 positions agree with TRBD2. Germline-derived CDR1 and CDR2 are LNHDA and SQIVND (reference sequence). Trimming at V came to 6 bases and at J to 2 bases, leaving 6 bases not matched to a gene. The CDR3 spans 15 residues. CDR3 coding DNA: TGTGCCAGTAGCTGGGCGGGGGGGGACACAGATACGCAGTATTTT. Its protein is CASSWAGGDTDTQYF.

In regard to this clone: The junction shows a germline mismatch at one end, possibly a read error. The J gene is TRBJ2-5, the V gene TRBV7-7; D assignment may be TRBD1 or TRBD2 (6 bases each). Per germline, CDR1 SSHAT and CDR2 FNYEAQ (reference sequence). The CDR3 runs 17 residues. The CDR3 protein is CASSLGPPGDFQETQYF. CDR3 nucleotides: TGTGCTAGCAGCTTAGGCCCTCCAGGGGACTTCCAAGAGACCCAGTACTTC.

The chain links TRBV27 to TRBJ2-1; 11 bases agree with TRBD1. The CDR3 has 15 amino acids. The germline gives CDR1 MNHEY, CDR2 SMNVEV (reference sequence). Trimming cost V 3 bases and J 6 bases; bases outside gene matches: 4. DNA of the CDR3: TGTGCCAGCAGTTTCGGACAGGGGGCAAGCAATGAGCAGTTCTTC. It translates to CASSFGQGASNEQFF.

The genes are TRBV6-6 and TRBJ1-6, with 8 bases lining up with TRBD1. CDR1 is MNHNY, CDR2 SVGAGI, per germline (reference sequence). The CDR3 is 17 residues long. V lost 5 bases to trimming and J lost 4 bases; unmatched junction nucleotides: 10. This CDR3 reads CASSPHGQGYYNSPLHF. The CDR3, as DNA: TGTGCCAGCAGTCCCCATGGACAGGGATATTATAATTCACCCCTCCACTTT.

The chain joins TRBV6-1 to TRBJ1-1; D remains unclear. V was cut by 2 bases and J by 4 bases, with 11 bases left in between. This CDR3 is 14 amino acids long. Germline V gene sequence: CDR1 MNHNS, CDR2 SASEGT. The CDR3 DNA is TGTGCCAGCAGTGAACTCTGGGTGGTCACTGAAGCTTTCTTT. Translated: CASSELWVVTEAFF.

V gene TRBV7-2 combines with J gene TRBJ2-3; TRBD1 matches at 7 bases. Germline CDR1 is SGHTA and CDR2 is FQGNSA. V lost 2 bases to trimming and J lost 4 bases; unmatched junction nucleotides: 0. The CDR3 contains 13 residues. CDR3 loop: CASSLQGADTQYF. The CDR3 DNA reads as TGTGCCAGCAGCTTACAGGGGGCAGATACGCAGTATTTT.

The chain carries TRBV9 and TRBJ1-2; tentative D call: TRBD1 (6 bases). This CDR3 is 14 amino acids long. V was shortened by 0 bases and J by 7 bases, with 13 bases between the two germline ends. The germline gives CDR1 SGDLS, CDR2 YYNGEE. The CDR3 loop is CASSVGHRDPGYTF. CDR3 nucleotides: TGTGCCAGCAGCGTAGGGCACAGGGATCCTGGCTACACCTTC.

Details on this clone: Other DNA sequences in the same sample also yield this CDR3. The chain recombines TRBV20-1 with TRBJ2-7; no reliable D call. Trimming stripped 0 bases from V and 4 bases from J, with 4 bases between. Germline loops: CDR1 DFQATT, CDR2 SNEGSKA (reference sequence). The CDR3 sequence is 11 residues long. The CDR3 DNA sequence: TGCAGTGCTAGAGACTATTACGAGCAGTACTTC. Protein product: CSARDYYEQYF.

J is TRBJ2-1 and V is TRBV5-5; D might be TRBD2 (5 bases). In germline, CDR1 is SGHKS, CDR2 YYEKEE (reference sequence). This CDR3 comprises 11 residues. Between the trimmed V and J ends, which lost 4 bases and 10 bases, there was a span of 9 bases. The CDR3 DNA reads TGTGCCAGCAGCCCCCTAGCAGAGCAGTTCTTC. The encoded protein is CASSPLAEQFF.

The CDR3 reads CASSRGDSNQPQHF. In DNA form, the CDR3 reads TGTGCCAGCAGCCGTGGGGATAGCAATCAGCCCCAGCATTTT. This chain joins TRBV7-9 and TRBJ1-5; D is ambiguous. The CDR3 is made up of 14 amino acids. In germline, CDR1 is SEHNR, CDR2 FQNEAQ (reference sequence). V shed 5 bases and J shed 0 bases, with 8 bases lying between them.

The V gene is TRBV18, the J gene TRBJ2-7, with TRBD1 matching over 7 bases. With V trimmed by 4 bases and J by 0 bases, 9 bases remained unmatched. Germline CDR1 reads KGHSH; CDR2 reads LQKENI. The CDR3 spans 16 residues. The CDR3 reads CASSLTPDRNSYEQYF. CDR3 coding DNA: TGTGCCAGCTCACTCACTCCGGACAGGAACTCCTACGAGCAGTACTTC. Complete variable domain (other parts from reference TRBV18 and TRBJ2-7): NAGVMQNPRHLVRRRGQEARLRCSPMKGHSHVYWYRQLPEEGLKFMVYLQKENIIDESGMPKERFSAEFPKEGPSILRIQQVVRGDSAAYFCASSLTPDRNSYEQYFGPGTRLTVT.

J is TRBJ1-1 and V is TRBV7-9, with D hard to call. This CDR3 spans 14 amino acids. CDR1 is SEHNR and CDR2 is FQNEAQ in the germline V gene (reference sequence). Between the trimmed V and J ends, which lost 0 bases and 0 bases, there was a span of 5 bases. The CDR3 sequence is CASSLAGMNTEAFF. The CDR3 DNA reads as TGTGCCAGCAGCTTAGCCGGGATGAACACTGAAGCTTTCTTT.

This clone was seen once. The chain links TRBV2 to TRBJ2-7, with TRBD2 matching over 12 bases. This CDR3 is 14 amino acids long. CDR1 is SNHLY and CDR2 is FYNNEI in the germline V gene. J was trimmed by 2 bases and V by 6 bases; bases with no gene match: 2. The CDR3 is CASSASGRAYEQYF. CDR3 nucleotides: TGTGCCAGCAGCGCTAGCGGGAGGGCCTACGAGCAGTACTTC.

CDR3 loop: CASSDPGQGRQPQHF. In nucleotides, the CDR3 is TGCGCCAGCAGTGATCCAGGACAGGGCCGTCAGCCCCAGCATTTT. V gene TRBV10-1 combines with J gene TRBJ1-5; TRBD1 aligns across 8 bases. CDR1 and CDR2 from the germline V gene are WNHNN and SYGVQD (reference sequence). The trim removed 3 bases at V and 6 bases at J, leaving 7 bases unmatched. This CDR3 contains 15 residues.

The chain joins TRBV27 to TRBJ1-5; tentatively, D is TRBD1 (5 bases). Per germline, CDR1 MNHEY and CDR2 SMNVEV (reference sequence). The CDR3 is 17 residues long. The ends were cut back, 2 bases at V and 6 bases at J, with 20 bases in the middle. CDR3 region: CASSLIFGRDSGQPQHF. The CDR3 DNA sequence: TGTGCCAGCAGTTTAATATTTGGCAGGGACTCTGGTCAGCCCCAGCATTTT.

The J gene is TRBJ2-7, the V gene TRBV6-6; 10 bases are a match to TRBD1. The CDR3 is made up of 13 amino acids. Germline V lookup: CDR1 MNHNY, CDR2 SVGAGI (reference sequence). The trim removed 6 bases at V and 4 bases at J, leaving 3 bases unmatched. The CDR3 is CASRRDRGYEQYF. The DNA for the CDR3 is TGTGCCAGCAGAAGGGACAGGGGTTACGAGCAGTACTTC.

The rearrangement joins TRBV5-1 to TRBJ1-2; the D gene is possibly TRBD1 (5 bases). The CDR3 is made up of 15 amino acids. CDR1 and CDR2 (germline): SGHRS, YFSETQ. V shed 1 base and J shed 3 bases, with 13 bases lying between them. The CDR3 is CASSLPPGGDYGYTF. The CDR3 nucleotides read TGCGCCAGCAGCTTGCCCCCGGGGGGAGACTATGGCTACACCTTC.

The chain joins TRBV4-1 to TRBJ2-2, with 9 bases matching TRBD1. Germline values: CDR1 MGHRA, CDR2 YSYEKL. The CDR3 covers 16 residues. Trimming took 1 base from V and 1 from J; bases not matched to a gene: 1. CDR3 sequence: CASSQGDRVNTGELFF. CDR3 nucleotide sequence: TGCGCCAGCAGCCAAGGGGACAGGGTGAACACCGGGGAGCTGTTTTTT.

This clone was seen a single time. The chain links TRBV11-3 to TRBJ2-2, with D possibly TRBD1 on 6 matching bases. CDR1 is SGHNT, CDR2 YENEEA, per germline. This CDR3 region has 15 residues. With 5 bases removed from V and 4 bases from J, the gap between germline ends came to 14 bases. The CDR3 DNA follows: TGTGCCAGCAGCCCTTTTCCAGGGGCCACCGGGGAGCTGTTTTTT. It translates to CASSPFPGATGELFF.